These 5 T cell receptor beta chains were sequenced from one sample in a study of T-cell reconstitution after alpha-beta-depleted transplantation in children (dated by TCRdb to 2016 to 2017). No antigen has been assigned to these receptors. Broader findings and caveats from the paper: The frequencies of hyperexpanded clones fell over the following months, and after one year, T-cell counts and TCRbeta diversity were mostly attributed to newly produced T cells.

The library was made by PCR. TCRdb records Illumina HiSeq 2500 as the sequencer. To normalize quantification of the TCRbeta repertoire, the TCR libraries were built with molecular barcoding that relied on unique molecular identifiers. TCRdb trimmed the raw reads at Q25, called clones with MiXCR and kept productive beta chains. CDR3 protein sequences are deduplicated, and each keeps its most common genes and DNA. Within this sample are some 300,000 distinct CDR3 sequences, with approximately 7.3% of them counted one time only. About 9.1% of the sample goes to the ten largest clones. The treatment or condition label of this sample denotes: allogeneic hematopoietic cell transplantation with graft depleted of TCRalphabeta T cells and CD19 B cells. The starting material was peripheral blood, obtained 360 days after TCRalphabeta/CD19-depleted stem cell transplant. The receptors here all came from a female patient between 2 and 15 years old who had a stem cell transplant for Fanconi anemia, so the T cells may come from the graft donor.

This clonotype was observed many times. The rearrangement links TRBV15 to TRBJ2-3; 9 bases align to TRBD2. The junction had 8 bases not matched to a gene; V was cut back by 0 bases and J by 1 base. The CDR3 consists of 18 residues. The germline gives CDR1 LNHNV, CDR2 YYDKDF (reference sequence). CDR3 loop: CATSRERSLAGGTDTQYF. In DNA, the CDR3 is TGTGCCACCAGCAGAGAAAGGAGTTTAGCGGGGGGCACAGATACGCAGTATTTT.

This clonotype has a count of ten or more. V gene TRBV7-9 combines with J gene TRBJ2-7; D is ambiguous. Germline CDR1 reads SEHNR; CDR2 reads FQNEAQ (reference sequence). The V gene lost 5 bases and the J gene lost 2 bases, with 7 bases spanning the gap. The CDR3 sequence is 12 residues long. The CDR3 region is CASSHGTYEQYF. CDR3 in DNA: TGTGCCAGCAGCCACGGAACCTACGAGCAGTACTTC.

This clonotype has ten or more counts. V and J are TRBV12-3 or TRBV12-4 and TRBJ1-2; perhaps TRBD1 as D (5 bases). Trimming took 7 bases from V and 0 from J, leaving 15 bases between them. This CDR3 comprises 15 residues. The CDR3 nucleotides are TGTGCCAGCACTCACTCCGGGGCCACTAACTATGGCTACACCTTC. Residues: CASTHSGATNYGYTF.

This clonotype was seen ten or more times. A much more abundant neighbour one base away suggests this may be a read error. The rearrangement uses TRBV29-1 and TRBJ1-1; D not resolved. With 3 bases removed from V and 0 bases from J, the gap between germline ends came to 2 bases. In germline, CDR1 is SQVTM, CDR2 ANQGSEA. CDR3 size: 11 residues. CDR3 nucleotide sequence: TGCAGCGTTGAGGTGAACACTGAAGCTTTCTTT. Residues: CSVEVNTEAFF.

This clonotype was seen ten or more times. CDR3 sequence reads: CASRRNAAGYQIYEQYF. The CDR3 nucleotides read TGTGCCAGCAGACGCAACGCGGCCGGGTACCAGATCTACGAGCAGTACTTC. The chain is built from TRBV27 and TRBJ2-7; D unresolved. The CDR3 runs to 17 residues. Germline CDR1 and CDR2: MNHEY and SMNVEV (reference sequence). Deletions cut 6 bases from V and 3 bases from J, with 24 bases between.